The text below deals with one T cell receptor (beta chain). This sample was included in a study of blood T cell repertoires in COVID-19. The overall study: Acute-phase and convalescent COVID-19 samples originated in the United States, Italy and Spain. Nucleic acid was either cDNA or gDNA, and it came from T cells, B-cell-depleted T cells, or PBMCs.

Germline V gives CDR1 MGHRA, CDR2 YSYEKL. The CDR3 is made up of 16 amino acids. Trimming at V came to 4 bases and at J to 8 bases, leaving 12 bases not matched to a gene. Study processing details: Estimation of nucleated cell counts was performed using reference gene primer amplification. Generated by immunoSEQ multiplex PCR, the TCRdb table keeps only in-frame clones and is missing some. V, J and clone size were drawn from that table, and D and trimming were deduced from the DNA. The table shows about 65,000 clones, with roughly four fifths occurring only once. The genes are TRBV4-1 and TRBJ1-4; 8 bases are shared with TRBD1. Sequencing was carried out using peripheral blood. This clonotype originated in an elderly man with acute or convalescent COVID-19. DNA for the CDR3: TGCGCCAGCAGCCGCCGGACGTACAGGGGGGACGAAAAACTGTTTTTT. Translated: CASSRRTYRGDEKLFF.